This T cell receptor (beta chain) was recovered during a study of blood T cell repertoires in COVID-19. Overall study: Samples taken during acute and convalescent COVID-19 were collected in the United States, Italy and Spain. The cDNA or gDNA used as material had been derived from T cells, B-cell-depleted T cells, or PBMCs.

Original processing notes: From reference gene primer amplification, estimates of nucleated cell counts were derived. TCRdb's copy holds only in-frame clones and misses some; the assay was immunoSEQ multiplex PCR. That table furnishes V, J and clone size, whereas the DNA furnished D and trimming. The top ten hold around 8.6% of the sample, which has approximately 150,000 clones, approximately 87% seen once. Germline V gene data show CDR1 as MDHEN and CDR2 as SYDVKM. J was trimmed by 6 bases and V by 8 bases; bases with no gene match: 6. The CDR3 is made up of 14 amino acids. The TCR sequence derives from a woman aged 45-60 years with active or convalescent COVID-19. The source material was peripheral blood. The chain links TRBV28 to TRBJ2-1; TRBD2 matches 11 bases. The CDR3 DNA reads TGTGCCAGCCTTAGCGGGAGGGGTAGCAATGAGCAGTTCTTC. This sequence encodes CASLSGRGSNEQFF. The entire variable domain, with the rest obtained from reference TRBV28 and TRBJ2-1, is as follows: DVKVTQSSRYLVKRTGEKVFLECVQDMDHENMFWYRQDPGLGLRLIYFSYDVKMKEKGDIPEGYSVSREKKERFSLILESASTNQTSMYLCASLSGRGSNEQFFGPGTRLTVL.